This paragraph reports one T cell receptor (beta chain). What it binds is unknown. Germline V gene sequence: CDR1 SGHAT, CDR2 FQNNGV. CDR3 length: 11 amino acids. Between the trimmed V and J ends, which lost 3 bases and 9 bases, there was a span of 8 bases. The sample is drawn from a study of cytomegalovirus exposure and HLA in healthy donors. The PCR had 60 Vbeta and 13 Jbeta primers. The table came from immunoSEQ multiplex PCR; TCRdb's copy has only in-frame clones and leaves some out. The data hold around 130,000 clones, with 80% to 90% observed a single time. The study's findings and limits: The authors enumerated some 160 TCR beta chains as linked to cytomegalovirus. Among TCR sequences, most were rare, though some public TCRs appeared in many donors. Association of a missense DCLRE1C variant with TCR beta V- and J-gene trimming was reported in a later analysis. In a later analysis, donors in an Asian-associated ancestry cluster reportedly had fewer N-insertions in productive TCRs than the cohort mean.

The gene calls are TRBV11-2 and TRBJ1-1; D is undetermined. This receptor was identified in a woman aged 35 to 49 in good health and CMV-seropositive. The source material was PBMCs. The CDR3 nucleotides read TGTGCCAGCAGCTTTCACGGTAAAGCTTTCTTT. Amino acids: CASSFHGKAFF.